The 13 T cell receptor beta chains reported below all come from one sample, sequenced in a study of early T cells in non-severe SARS-CoV-2 infection. TCRdb passed the 5' RACE reads through MiXCR, listing each CDR3 protein once. Among roughly 35,000 distinct CDR3 sequences listed, roughly 9.3% were seen once. Sequenced input: whole blood. Receptor source: an adult who was a healthcare worker with PCR-confirmed SARS-CoV-2 infection or an uninfected control (not recorded which).

This sequence joins TRBV10-2 and TRBJ2-1; the match to TRBD1 covers 11 bases. The trim removed 3 bases at V and 1 base at J, leaving 5 bases unmatched. The CDR3 sequence is 17 residues long. Germline lookup yields CDR1 WSHSY and CDR2 SAAADI. The CDR3 loop is CASSERTGGLSYNEQFF. The CDR3 DNA is TGCGCCAGCAGTGAAAGGACAGGGGGCTTATCCTACAATGAGCAGTTCTTC.

This clonotype was picked up many times. V and J are TRBV27 and TRBJ2-3, with 7 nucleotides matching TRBD2. Trimming took 3 bases from V and 4 from J; bases not matched to a gene: 7. Germline assignment: CDR1 MNHEY and CDR2 SMNVEV (reference sequence). The CDR3 covers 15 residues. For the CDR3, the DNA is TGTGCCAGCAGTTTGAGAGGCGGGGGTCCAGATACGCAGTATTTT. Translated: CASSLRGGGPDTQYF.

The chain is built from TRBV7-2 and TRBJ1-1; no reliable D call. The germline V gene has CDR1 SGHTA and CDR2 FQGNSA. The CDR3 contains 13 residues. V was cut by 1 base and J by 6 bases, with 9 bases left in between. The CDR3 nucleotides read TGTGCCAGCAGCTTAGAACCTAGCGCTGAAGCTTTCTTT. This sequence encodes CASSLEPSAEAFF.

This chain joins TRBV6-5 and TRBJ2-7; 7 positions match TRBD2. Germline trimming cut 5 bases from V and 5 bases from J; bases unmatched to any gene: 9. CDR3 length: 14 amino acids. Germline CDR1 MNHEY, CDR2 SVGAGI. This CDR3 is CASSTGEGGNEQYF. CDR3 nucleotides: TGTGCCAGCAGTACCGGAGAGGGAGGGAACGAGCAGTACTTC.

The chain couples TRBV12-3 or TRBV12-4 to TRBJ1-1; 8 nucleotides align to TRBD1. The V gene end was trimmed by 7 bases and the J gene end by 1 base; junction bases not matched to a gene: 5. This CDR3 spans 14 amino acids. CDR3 DNA sequence: TGTGCCAGCACCCCGACAGGGGAGAACACTGAAGCTTTCTTT. This sequence encodes CASTPTGENTEAFF.

This clonotype was counted a few times. The chain joins TRBV5-5 to TRBJ2-3; D is possibly TRBD2 (6 bases). Trimming removed 0 bases at V and 4 bases at J, with 9 bases between. There are 14 residues in the CDR3. Germline CDR1 SGHKS, CDR2 YYEKEE (reference sequence). The CDR3 nucleotides read TGTGCCAGCAGCTTGGCACTAGCCCCAGATACGCAGTATTTT. Amino acids: CASSLALAPDTQYF.

This clonotype has at least ten counts. This rearrangement joins TRBV20-1 to TRBJ1-1, with D hard to call. V dropped 1 base and J dropped 3 bases, with 12 bases sitting between them. The CDR3 has 14 amino acids. Germline V gene data show CDR1 as DFQATT and CDR2 as SNEGSKA (reference sequence). The CDR3 DNA reads TGCAGTGCTAGAGGCCGCACCTGGGACACTGAAGCTTTCTTT. Translation: CSARGRTWDTEAFF.

This clonotype was detected ten times or more. The chain carries TRBV3-1 and TRBJ1-1; no definite D call. The CDR3 runs 13 residues. The V end was cut by 7 bases, the J end by 1 base, with 10 bases between. Germline V gives CDR1 LGHDT, CDR2 YNNKEL (reference sequence). CDR3 DNA: TGTGCCAGCAAACCGGTGTCGAACACTGAAGCTTTCTTT. This gives the protein CASKPVSNTEAFF.

This clonotype is medium-sized within its sample. V and J are TRBV9 and TRBJ2-5; D gene unclear. Germline V gene lookup returns CDR1 SGDLS and CDR2 YYNGEE. The CDR3 extends over 13 amino acids. V was pared by 2 bases and J by 1 base, with 6 bases between. The CDR3 DNA is TGTGCCAGCAGCGTTGCCCGCCAAGAGACCCAGTACTTC. It specifies CASSVARQETQYF.

In this sample, this clonotype turned up many times. The rearrangement links TRBV7-2 to TRBJ1-1, with 7 positions matching TRBD1. Per germline, CDR1 SGHTA and CDR2 FQGNSA. The CDR3 extends over 13 amino acids. Trimming removed 1 base from V and 10 bases from J; junction bases left unmatched: 6. The CDR3 sequence: CASSLGGTALAFF. CDR3 nucleotide sequence: TGTGCCAGCAGCTTAGGCGGGACAGCCTTAGCTTTCTTT.

This clonotype occurred a few times. The chain has TRBV6-5 and TRBJ2-5; D is possibly TRBD2 (6 bases). From germline, CDR1 is MNHEY and CDR2 SVGAGI. This CDR3 has 14 amino acids. V lost 2 bases to trimming and J lost 5 bases, with 12 bases between them. CDR3 nucleotide sequence: TGTGCCAGCAGTTACCCCGGACTACCGGAGACCCAGTACTTC. Translation gives CASSYPGLPETQYF.

This clonotype was recorded at least ten times. The rearrangement uses TRBV20-1 and TRBJ2-3; 7 nucleotides agree with TRBD2. There are 15 residues in the CDR3. The germline gives CDR1 DFQATT, CDR2 SNEGSKA (reference sequence). Trimming cost V 0 bases and J 1 base; bases outside gene matches: 4. The CDR3 region is CSARDRLAGTDTQYF. The CDR3 bases are TGCAGTGCTAGAGATCGGCTAGCGGGCACAGATACGCAGTATTTT.

There are a few counts of this clonotype. The J gene is TRBJ1-2, the V gene TRBV5-4, with 9 positions matching TRBD1. The V segment lost 2 bases and the J segment 3 bases; nucleotides outside the gene matches: 2. This CDR3 is built from 14 residues. The germline V gene has CDR1 SGHNT and CDR2 YYREEE (reference sequence). The CDR3 DNA is TGTGCCAGCAGCTTTGGGACAGGGTACTATGGCTACACCTTC. Amino acids: CASSFGTGYYGYTF.